These T cell receptor beta chains were read from a single sample in a study of metastatic and nonmetastatic thyroid tumors. Through MiXCR, TCRdb re-clonotyped the PCR reads. Altogether about 7,700 clones are present, 29% being singletons, with the ten largest covering 25% to 35%. The sequencing sample was made of tumor tissue. The receptors were sampled from a female donor with papillary thyroid cancer or a benign thyroid nodule (not recorded which). Some clones in this sample may be carry-over from other donors' samples. The CDR3 runs from the conserved cysteine through the conserved F or W. D genes are given only for firm matches. Expanded clones get a size class; other rows say once, few or many, or leave the size out.

j_call v_call clone_size d_call cdr3_nt cdr3_aa
TRBJ1-2 TRBV28 - TRBD1 TGTGCCAGCAGTTTGGGTACAGGGGGAAGGGGCTACACCTTC CASSLGTGGRGYTF
TRBJ1-2 TRBV11-2 - - TGTGCCAGCAGCTTAGGGGGGGGCAGGACCTTCTTCGGCTACACCTTC CASSLGGGRTFFGYTF
TRBJ2-7 TRBV7-6 few TRBD2 TGTGCCAGCAGCTTAGAACGCGGGAGGCTGATAGACGAGCAGTACTTC CASSLERGRLIDEQYF
TRBJ1-6 TRBV28 large - TGTGCCAGCAAACAACACAGCTCCTATAATTCACCCCTCCACTTT CASKQHSSYNSPLHF
TRBJ2-1 TRBV28 many - TGTGCCAGCCAGGGGGCGCGGGGGGATGAGCAGTTCTTC CASQGARGDEQFF
TRBJ1-5 TRBV6-2/TRBV6-3 few TRBD1 TGTGCCAGCAGTTACTCGGGGGTTGGGCAGGGGGCAATGAGCAATCAGCCCCAGCATTTT CASSYSGVGQGAMSNQPQHF
TRBJ2-1 TRBV19 few - TGTGCCAGTAGTATAGATCTAGCCTCCTACAATGAGCAGTTCTTC CASSIDLASYNEQFF
TRBJ2-2 TRBV3-1 - - TGTGCCAGCAGCCAGATTAAAAGGAACACCGGGGAGCTGTTTTTT CASSQIKRNTGELFF
TRBJ1-2 TRBV12-3/TRBV12-4 - - TGTGCCTCCTTCCGGTCAAGGTACACCTTC CASFRSRYTF
TRBJ1-1 TRBV6-1 medium-sized - TGTGCCAGCAGTTCGTGGACGGCTAACACTGAAGCTTTCTTT CASSSWTANTEAFF
TRBJ2-2 TRBV5-1 - TRBD1 TGCGCCAGCAGCCGTACGACAGGGTCCGACACCGGGGAGCTGTTTTTT CASSRTTGSDTGELFF
TRBJ2-5 TRBV2 - - TGTGCCAGCAGTCGACTAGATTTAACAGAGACCCAGTACTTC CASSRLDLTETQYF
TRBJ1-5 TRBV15 medium-sized - TGTGCCACCAGCAGAGATGATCAGCCCCAGCATTTT CATSRDDQPQHF
TRBJ2-3 TRBV7-3 - - TGTGCCAGCAGCTTTAGGGGTACGGATACGCAGTATTTT CASSFRGTDTQYF
TRBJ2-7 TRBV3-1 - TRBD2 TGTGCCAGCAGCCTTACCTCCGGGACTAGCGGGAGAATAGCCGAGCAGTACTTC CASSLTSGTSGRIAEQYF
TRBJ2-2 TRBV28 - - TGTGCCAGCAGTTCCTGGGGACCGGCGAACACCGGGGAGCTGTTTTTT CASSSWGPANTGELFF
TRBJ2-7 TRBV10-3 - - TGTGCCATCATGTGGTGTTGCGGGGACAACGAGCAGTACTTC CAIMWCCGDNEQYF
TRBJ2-7 TRBV12-3/TRBV12-4 - TRBD2 TGTGCCAGCAGTTTAGCGCTAGCGGGAGTATACGAGCAGTACTTC CASSLALAGVYEQYF
TRBJ1-1 TRBV20-1 - - TGCAGTGCTAGCGGGCCGGGGGCGAGGACTGAAGCTTTCTTT CSASGPGARTEAFF
TRBJ2-3 TRBV6-6 many TRBD2 TGTGCCAGCAGTCGGTCAAAGGTGCCGGGAGGGAGCACAGATACGCAGTATTTT CASSRSKVPGGSTDTQYF
TRBJ2-7 TRBV9 - - TGTGCCAGCAGCGTAGATGGAACCTACGAGCAGTACTTC CASSVDGTYEQYF
TRBJ1-1 TRBV6-5 - - TGTGCCAGCAGTCACTTTGGGGAGAACACTGAAGCTTTCTTT CASSHFGENTEAFF
TRBJ2-7 TRBV12-3/TRBV12-4 - - TGTGCCAGCAGTGTCGGACAGACCGGAGTTTACGAGCAGTACTTC CASSVGQTGVYEQYF
TRBJ2-3 TRBV2 - TRBD2 TGTGCCAGCAGTGAGAGCCACCGGAGACTAGCCCTCGGCCCGGATACGCAGTATTTT CASSESHRRLALGPDTQYF
TRBJ1-1 TRBV5-1 - - TGCGCCAGCAGCCCCAATACGGGTATGAACACTGAAGCTTTCTTT CASSPNTGMNTEAFF
TRBJ1-4 TRBV5-1 - TRBD1 TGCGCCAGCAGCTTGAAGGCAGGGGGGAATGAAAAACTGTTTTTT CASSLKAGGNEKLFF
TRBJ1-5 TRBV15 - - TGTGCCACCAGACATGGCGGCAGGGTACATCAGCCCCAGCATTTT CATRHGGRVHQPQHF
TRBJ2-6 TRBV11-3 many - TGTGCCAGCAGCTTAGGAGGTGCCCTAACGAACTCTGGGGCCAACGTCCTGACTTTC CASSLGGALTNSGANVLTF
TRBJ2-7 TRBV28 - - TGTGCCAGCAGTTCCTACTACGAGCAGTACTTC CASSSYYEQYF
TRBJ2-1 TRBV7-3 - - TGTGCCAGCGGGGGCGGGAGCTCCTACAATGAGCAGTTCTTC CASGGGSSYNEQFF
TRBJ2-1 TRBV9 medium-sized - TGTGCCAGCAGCGTAGAGGGTAGCTACAATGAGCAGTTCTTC CASSVEGSYNEQFF
TRBJ1-1 TRBV27 - - TGTGCCAGCAGATATATAGGTTCTGAAGCTTTCTTT CASRYIGSEAFF
TRBJ1-1 TRBV19 few - TGTGCCGGTGGCACTGAAGCTTTCTTT CAGGTEAFF
TRBJ2-1 TRBV12-5 large TRBD1 TGTGCTAGTGGTTTGGTGGTGGGGACAGGGGGGTTTAATGAGCAGTTCTTC CASGLVVGTGGFNEQFF
TRBJ1-1 TRBV29-1 many - TGCAGCGTTGCAGGGGCACAAACTGAAGCTTTCTTT CSVAGAQTEAFF
TRBJ2-1 TRBV9 - - TGTGCCAGCAGCGCGGTCCCTAGCTCCTACAATGAGCAGTTCTTC CASSAVPSSYNEQFF
TRBJ1-1 TRBV6-1 few - TGTGCCAGCAGTGAAGCAAAATTAGGGAGTGAGTCAGCTTTCTTT CASSEAKLGSESAFF
TRBJ2-1 TRBV20-1 - TRBD1 TGCAGTGCTCTCGGGGTGGGCGACAGGGGCGTCTCCTACAATGAGCAGTTCTTC CSALGVGDRGVSYNEQFF
TRBJ1-2 TRBV6-5 few - TGTGCCAGCAGTTACGGGGGTGAAAATGGCTACACCTTC CASSYGGENGYTF
TRBJ2-1 TRBV12-3/TRBV12-4 - TRBD2 TGTGCCAGCAGTTTAGCGCGGGGGGCTAGCGGGAGGGCCTGGGCCAATGAGCAGTTCTTC CASSLARGASGRAWANEQFF
TRBJ1-2 TRBV6-5 - - TGTGCCAGCAGTTCATCCGGGACCGACGATGTATATGGCTACACCTTC CASSSSGTDDVYGYTF
TRBJ2-2 TRBV27 many - TGTGCCAGCAGTTTACCCCAAGGGGCGGGCGGGGAGCTGTTTTTT CASSLPQGAGGELFF
TRBJ2-3 TRBV19 - TRBD1 TGTGCCAGTAGTGTGACAGGGAACTACGATACGCAGTATTTT CASSVTGNYDTQYF
TRBJ1-2 TRBV5-1 few - TGCGCCAGCAGCTTGGAGCTCGGGACCTACTATGGCTACACCTTC CASSLELGTYYGYTF
TRBJ2-7 TRBV2 - TRBD1 TGTGCCAGCTACTCGGGACAGACATCCTACGAGCAGTACTTC CASYSGQTSYEQYF
TRBJ2-7 TRBV2 medium-sized TRBD1 TGTGCCAGCAGCGACAGGGGTAGTCTGGACGAGCAGTACTTC CASSDRGSLDEQYF
TRBJ2-7 TRBV20-1 - TRBD2 TGCAGTGCTAGAGCTACGACCGGGACTAGCGGGAACGAGCAGTACTTC CSARATTGTSGNEQYF
TRBJ1-5 TRBV15 many - TGTGCCACCAGCCATGGCGGCAGGGTCCATCAGCCCCAGCATTTT CATSHGGRVHQPQHF
TRBJ1-4 TRBV20-1 - - TGCAGTGCTCCCTGGACTAGCGTAGGCCAAGAGACCCAGGACATCGGCGAAAAACTGTTTTTT CSAPWTSVGQETQDIGEKLFF
TRBJ2-2 TRBV12-3/TRBV12-4 - TRBD1 TGTGCCAGCAGTTCGACAGGGGCTTCCGGGGAGCTGTTTTTT CASSSTGASGELFF
TRBJ1-1 TRBV6-2/TRBV6-3 few TRBD1 TGTGCCAGTACCCCTGGTTGGACAGGGGGAACTGAAGCTTTCTTT CASTPGWTGGTEAFF
TRBJ1-2 TRBV2 medium-sized - TGTGCCAGCAGTGAACAGACAACTAACTATGGCTACACCTTC CASSEQTTNYGYTF